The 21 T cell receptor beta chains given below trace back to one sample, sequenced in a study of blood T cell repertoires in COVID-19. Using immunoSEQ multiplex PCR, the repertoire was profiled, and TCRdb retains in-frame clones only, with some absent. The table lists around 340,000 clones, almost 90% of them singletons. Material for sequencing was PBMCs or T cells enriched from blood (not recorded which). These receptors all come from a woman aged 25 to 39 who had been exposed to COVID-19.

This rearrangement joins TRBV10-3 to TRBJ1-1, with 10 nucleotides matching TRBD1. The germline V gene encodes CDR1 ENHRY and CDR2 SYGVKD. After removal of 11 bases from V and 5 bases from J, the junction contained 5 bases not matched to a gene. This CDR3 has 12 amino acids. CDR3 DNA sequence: TGTGCCCCCCGGGACAGGGGAACTGAAGCTTTCTTT. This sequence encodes CAPRDRGTEAFF.

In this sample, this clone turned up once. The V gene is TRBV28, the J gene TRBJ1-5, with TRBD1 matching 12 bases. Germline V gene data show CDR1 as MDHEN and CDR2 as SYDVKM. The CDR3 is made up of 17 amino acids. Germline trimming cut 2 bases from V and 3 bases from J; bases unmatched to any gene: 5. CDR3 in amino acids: CASSLPGQGAFNQPQHF. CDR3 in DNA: TGTGCCAGCAGTTTACCGGGACAGGGGGCATTCAATCAGCCCCAGCATTTT.

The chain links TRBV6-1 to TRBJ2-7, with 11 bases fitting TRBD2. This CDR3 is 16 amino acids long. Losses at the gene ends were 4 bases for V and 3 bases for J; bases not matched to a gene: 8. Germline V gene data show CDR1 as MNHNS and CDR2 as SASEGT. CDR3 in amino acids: CASSGLTGTSGYEQYF. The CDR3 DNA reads TGTGCCAGCAGTGGCTTGACGGGGACTAGCGGCTACGAGCAGTACTTC.

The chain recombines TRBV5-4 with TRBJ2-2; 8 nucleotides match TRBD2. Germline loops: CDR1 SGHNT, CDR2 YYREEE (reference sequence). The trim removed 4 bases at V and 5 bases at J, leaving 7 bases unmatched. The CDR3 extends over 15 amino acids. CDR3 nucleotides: TGTGCCAGCAGCCTAGGGACTAGAGGTACCGGGGAGCTGTTTTTT. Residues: CASSLGTRGTGELFF.

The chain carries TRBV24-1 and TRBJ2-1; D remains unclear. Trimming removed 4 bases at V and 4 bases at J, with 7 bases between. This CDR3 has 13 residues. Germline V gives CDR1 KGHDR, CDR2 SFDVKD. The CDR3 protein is CATSDPQYNEQFF. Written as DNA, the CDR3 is TGTGCCACCAGTGACCCTCAGTACAATGAGCAGTTCTTC.

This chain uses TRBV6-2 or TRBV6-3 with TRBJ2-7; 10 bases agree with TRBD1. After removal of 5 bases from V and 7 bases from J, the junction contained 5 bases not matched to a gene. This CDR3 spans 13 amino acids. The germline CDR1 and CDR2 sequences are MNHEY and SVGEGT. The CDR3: CASSRQGAGEQYF. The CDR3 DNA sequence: TGTGCCAGCAGTAGACAGGGGGCGGGAGAGCAGTACTTC.

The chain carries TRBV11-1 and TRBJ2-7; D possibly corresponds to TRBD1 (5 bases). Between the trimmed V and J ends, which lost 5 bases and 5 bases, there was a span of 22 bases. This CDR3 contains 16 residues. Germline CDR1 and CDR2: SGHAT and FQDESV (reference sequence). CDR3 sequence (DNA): TGTGCCAGCAGCCTTACCGGATTCACGGCCAGGGACGAGCAGTACTTC. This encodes CASSLTGFTARDEQYF.

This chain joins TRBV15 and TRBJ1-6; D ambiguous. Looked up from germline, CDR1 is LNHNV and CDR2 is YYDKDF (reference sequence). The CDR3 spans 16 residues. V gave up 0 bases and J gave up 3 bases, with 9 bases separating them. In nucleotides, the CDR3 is TGTGCCACCAGCAGAGATCGAGGGCGCTATAATTCACCCCTCCACTTT. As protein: CATSRDRGRYNSPLHF.

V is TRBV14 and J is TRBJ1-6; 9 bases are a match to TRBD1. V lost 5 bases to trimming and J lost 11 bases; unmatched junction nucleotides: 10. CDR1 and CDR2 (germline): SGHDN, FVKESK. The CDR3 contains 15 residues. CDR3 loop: CASSATGQGLTPLHF. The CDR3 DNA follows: TGTGCCAGCAGCGCCACGGGACAGGGCTTGACACCCCTCCACTTT.

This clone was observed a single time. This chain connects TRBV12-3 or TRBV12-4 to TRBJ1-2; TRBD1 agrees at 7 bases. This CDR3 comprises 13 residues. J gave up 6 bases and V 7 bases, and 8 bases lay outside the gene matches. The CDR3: CASTDETGNGYTF. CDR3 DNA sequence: TGTGCCAGCACCGACGAGACAGGGAATGGCTACACCTTC.

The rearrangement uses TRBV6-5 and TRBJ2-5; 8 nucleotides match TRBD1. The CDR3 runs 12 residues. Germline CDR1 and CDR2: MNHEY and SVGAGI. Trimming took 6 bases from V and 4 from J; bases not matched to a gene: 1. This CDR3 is CASRDRGETQYF. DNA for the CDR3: TGTGCCAGCAGAGACAGGGGAGAGACCCAGTACTTC.

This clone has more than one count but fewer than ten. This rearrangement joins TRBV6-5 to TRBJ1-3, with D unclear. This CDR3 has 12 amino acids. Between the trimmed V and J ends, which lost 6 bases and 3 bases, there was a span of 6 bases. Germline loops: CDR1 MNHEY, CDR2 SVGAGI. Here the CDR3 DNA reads TGTGCCAGCAGCGCACTTGGAAACACCATATATTTT. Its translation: CASSALGNTIYF.

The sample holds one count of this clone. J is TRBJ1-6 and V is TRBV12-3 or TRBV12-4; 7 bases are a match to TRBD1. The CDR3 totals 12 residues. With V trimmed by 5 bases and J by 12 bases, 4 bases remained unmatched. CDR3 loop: CASSPGTVPLHF. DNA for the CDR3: TGTGCCAGCAGTCCTGGGACAGTACCCCTCCACTTT.

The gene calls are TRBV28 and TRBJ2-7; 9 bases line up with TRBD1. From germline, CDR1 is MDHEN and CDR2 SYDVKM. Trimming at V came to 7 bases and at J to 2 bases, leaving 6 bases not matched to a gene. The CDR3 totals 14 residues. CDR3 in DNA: TGTGCCAGCACAGGACAGGGGAGGGCCTACGAGCAGTACTTC. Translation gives CASTGQGRAYEQYF.

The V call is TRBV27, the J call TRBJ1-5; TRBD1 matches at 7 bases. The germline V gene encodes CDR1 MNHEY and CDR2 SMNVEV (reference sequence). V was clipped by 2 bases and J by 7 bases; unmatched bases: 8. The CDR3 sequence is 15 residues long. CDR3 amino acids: CASSLSGRGQQPQHF. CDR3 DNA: TGTGCCAGCAGTTTAAGCGGAAGGGGGCAACAGCCCCAGCATTTT.

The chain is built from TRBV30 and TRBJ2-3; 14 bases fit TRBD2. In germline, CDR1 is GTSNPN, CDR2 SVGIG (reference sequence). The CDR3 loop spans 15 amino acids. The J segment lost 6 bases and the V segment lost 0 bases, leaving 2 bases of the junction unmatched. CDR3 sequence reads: CAWSVGTSGSDTQYF. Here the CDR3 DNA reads TGTGCCTGGAGTGTAGGGACTAGCGGGAGCGATACGCAGTATTTT.

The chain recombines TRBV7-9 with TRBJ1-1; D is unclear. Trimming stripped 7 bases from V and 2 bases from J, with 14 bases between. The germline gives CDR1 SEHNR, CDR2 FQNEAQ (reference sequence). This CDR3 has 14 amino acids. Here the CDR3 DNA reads TGTGCCAGCACCCTAGTTGAGGTCAACACTGAAGCTTTCTTT. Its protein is CASTLVEVNTEAFF.

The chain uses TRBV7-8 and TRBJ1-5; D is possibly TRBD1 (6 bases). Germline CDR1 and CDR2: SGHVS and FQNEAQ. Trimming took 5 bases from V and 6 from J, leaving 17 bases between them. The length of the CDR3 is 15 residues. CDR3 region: CASSQAAGAIQPQHF. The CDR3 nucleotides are TGTGCCAGCAGCCAGGCGGCAGGGGCTATTCAGCCCCAGCATTTT. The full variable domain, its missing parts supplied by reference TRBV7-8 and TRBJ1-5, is GAGVSQSPRYKVAKRGQDVALRCDPISGHVSLFWYQQALGQGPEFLTYFQNEAQLDKSGLPSDRFFAERPEGSVSTLKIQRTQQEDSAVYLCASSQAAGAIQPQHFGDGTRLSIL.

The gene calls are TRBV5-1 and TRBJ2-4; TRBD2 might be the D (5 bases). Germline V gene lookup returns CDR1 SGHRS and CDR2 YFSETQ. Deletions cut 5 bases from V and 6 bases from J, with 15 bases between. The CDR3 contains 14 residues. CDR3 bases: TGCGCCAGCAGTTACCCTAGCAGTTCAAACATTCAGTACTTC. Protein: CASSYPSSSNIQYF.

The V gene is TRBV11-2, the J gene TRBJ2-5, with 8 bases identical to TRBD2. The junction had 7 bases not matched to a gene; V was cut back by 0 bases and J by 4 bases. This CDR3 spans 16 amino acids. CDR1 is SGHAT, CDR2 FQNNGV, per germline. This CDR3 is CASSLDPTSVGETQYF. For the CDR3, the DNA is TGTGCCAGCAGCTTAGACCCGACTAGCGTAGGAGAGACCCAGTACTTC.

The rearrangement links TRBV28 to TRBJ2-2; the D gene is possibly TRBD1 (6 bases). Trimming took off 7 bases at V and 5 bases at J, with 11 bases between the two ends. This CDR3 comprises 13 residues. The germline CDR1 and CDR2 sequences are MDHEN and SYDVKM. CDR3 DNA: TGTGCCAGCAATCAGGGGTGGACCGGGGAGCTGTTTTTT. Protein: CASNQGWTGELFF.